These T cell receptor beta chains were read from a single sample in a study of technical replicates of blood from several donors. Assay used: immunoSEQ multiplex PCR; TCRdb lists only in-frame clones, some missing. The profile shows nearly 95,000 clones, 96% of them singletons. Sequenced sample: T cells isolated from PBMCs. Receptor source: a human donor in good health. Each CDR3 is given without its conserved first and last residue. Not every row has a clone size; where given, it reads once, few, many or a size class.

j_gene | v_gene | abundance | CDR3aa
TRBJ2-7 | TRBV5-8 | - | ASSFLEQY
TRBJ2-7 | TRBV27 | once | ASSRTGGYEQY
TRBJ2-3 | TRBV5-1 | - | ASSFGGGDTQY
TRBJ2-1 | TRBV27 | few | ASGLAHEQF
TRBJ2-5 | TRBV7-9 | - | ASSPPFSWTGGKLKTQY
TRBJ1-2 | TRBV27 | - | ASSLRVGGNYGYT
TRBJ2-1 | TRBV27 | once | ASGSERAYNEQF
TRBJ2-1 | TRBV21-1 | - | ASSNCLSRGRWDEQF
TRBJ2-7 | TRBV5-6 | - | ASSLVHSSYEQY
TRBJ1-4 | TRBV6-5 | - | ASGSGTGVEKLF
TRBJ2-7 | TRBV19 | - | ASSNSGGAYEQY
TRBJ1-1 | TRBV14 | - | ASSPQNMNTEAF